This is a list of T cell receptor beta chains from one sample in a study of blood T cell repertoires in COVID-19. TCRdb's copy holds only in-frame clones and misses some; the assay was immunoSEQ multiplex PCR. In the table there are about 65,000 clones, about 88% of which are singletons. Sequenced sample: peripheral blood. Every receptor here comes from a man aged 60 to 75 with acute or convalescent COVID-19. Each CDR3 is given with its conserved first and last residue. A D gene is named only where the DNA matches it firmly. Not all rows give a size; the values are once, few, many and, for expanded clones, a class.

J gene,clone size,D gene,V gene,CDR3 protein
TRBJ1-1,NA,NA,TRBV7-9,CASSPDSNTEAFF
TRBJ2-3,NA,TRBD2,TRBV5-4,CASSRGLAGEDTQYF
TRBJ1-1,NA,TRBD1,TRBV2,CASSPGQGGHTEAFF
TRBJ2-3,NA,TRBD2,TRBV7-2,CASSLFGGGAAGTQYF
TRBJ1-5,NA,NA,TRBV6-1,CASSEASRSNQPQHF
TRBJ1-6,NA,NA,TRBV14,CASSLWDKNSPLHF
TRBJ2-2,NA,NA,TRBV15,CATKKTDENTGELFF
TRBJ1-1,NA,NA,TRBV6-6,CASRSPGVAGNTEAFF
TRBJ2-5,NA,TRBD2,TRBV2,CASSGGTSRVTQYF
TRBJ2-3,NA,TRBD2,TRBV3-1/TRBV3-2,CASSQVGGRGYTDTQYF
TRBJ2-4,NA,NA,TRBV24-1,CATSDRGGRAKNIQYF
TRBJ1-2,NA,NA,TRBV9,CASSGWSREAEGLGYTF
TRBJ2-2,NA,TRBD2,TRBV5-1,CASSGLAGGSTGELFF
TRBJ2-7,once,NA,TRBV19,CASRAVGSGGEQYF
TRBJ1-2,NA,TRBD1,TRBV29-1,CSVEDRGTPNYGYTF
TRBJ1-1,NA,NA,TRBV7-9,CASLDPRGTEAFF
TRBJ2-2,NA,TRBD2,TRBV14,CASTFGGDTGELFF
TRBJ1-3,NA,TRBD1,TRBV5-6,CASSLTTPDRADSGNTIYF
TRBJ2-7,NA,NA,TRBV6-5,CASSYLGSDLSYEQYF
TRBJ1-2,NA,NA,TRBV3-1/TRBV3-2,CASSLSTGLRGYTF
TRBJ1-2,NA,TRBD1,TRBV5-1,CASSLGQGAYYGYTF
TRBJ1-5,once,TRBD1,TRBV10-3,CAISEVQGGGQPQHF
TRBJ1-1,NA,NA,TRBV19,CASSAYTEAFF
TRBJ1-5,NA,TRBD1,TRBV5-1,CASSPTGNQPQHF
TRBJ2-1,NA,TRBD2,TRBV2,CASTTSGGANEQFF
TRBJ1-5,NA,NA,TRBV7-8,CASSPTGQHSNQPQHF
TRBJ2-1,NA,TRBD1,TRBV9,CASSQRGTGTDEQFF
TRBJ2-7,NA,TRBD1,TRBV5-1,CASSLDGQGERQYF
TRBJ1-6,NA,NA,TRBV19,CASSIPTGNSPLHF
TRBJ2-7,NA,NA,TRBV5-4,CASSLDSPGDEQYF
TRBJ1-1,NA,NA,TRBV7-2,CASSLFYLGGRGNTEAFF
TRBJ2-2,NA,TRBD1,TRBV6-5,CASRDSLGSGELFF
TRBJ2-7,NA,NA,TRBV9,CASSGDYEQYF
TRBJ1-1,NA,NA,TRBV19,CASSRDGTTTEAFF
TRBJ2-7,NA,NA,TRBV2,CASSARLLTYEQYF
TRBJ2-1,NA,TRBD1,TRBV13,CASSFDRVNEQFF
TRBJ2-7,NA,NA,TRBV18,CASSQGTQTYEQYF
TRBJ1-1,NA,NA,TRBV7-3,CASSFTGVTNTEAFF
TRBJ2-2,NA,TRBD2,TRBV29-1,CSVDGVRGGDTGELFF
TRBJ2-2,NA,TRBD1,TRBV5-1,CASSLDPGTGYPGELFF
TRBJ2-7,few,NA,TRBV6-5,CASRDRDTSSYEQYF
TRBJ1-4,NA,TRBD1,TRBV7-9,CASDGLGGQGEKLFF
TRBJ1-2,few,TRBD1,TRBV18,CASSLYRDRGYYGYTF
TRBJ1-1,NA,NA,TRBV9,CASSVSQVNTEAFF
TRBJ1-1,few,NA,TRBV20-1,CSARTATEAFF
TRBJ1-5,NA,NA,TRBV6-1,CASSEPGGGNQPQHF
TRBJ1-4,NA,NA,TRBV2,CASSGGRGEKLFF
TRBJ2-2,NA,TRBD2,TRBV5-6,CASSFGLAGGPGELFF